This T cell receptor beta chain was profiled in a study of T cell responses to AZD1222 COVID-19 vaccine. Findings and limits, study-wide: The peak T cell response came first, and repertoires were sampled only after it. Dominant CD4 TCR responses targeted spike regions 160-218 and 743-854.

This clone was seen a single time. Its antigen is currently unknown. With 3 bases clipped from V and 0 bases from J, the junction kept 6 bases outside the gene matches. Germline values: CDR1 SGHVS, CDR2 FQNEAQ. This CDR3 spans 16 amino acids. The table came from immunoSEQ multiplex PCR; TCRdb's copy has only in-frame clones and leaves some out. The sample lists approximately 260,000 clones, over 85% occurring once. The source of this sequence is an adult in good health. This rearrangement joins TRBV7-8 to TRBJ2-3, with 7 nucleotides matching TRBD2. This specimen consisted of peripheral blood, obtained on day 0 of AZD1222 vaccination. The CDR3 here is CASSLLGRGSTDTQYF. CDR3 sequence (DNA): TGTGCCAGCAGCTTGCTTGGGCGGGGGAGCACAGATACGCAGTATTTT.